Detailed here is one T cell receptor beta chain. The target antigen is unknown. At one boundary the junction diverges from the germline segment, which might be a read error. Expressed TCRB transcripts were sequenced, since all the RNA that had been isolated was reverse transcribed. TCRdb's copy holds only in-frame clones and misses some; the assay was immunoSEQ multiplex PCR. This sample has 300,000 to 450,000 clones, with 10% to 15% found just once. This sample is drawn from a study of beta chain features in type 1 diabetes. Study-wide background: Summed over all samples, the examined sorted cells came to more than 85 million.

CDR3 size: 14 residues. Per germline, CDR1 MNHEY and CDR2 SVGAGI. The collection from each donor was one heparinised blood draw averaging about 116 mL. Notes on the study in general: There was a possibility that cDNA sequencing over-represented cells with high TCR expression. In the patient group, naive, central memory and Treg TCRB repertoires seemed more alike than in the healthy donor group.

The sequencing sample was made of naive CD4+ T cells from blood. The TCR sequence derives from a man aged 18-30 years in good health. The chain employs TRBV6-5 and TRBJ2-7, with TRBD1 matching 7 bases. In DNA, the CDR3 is TGTGCCAGCAGGTACTCCAACAGGGGCTACGAGCAGTACTTC. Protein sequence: CASRYSNRGYEQYF.